Following are 24 T cell receptor beta chains from one sample sequenced in a study of vaccination and CD4 T cells after COVID-19. Researchers used the Oncomine TCR Beta short-read assay to sequence DNA from cultured CD4+ T cells. Genomic DNA extraction was carried out from cultured CD4+ T cells. TCRdb analysed the PCR reads with MiXCR anew, one entry per CDR3 protein. The table has thousands of distinct CDR3 sequences, roughly a third seen once; the top ten hold more than 20%. These receptors' targets are unknown. Treatment noted: approximately 10-day PBMC culture with coronavirus spike peptide pools or control peptides (ViraFEST assay). It was before the COVID-19 pandemic (2011-2018) that the unexposed donor's CD4+ T cells were collected. Sequencing used CD4+ T cells from blood, cultured in vitro. These receptors were collected from a human donor in good health.

The chain joins TRBV6-2 or TRBV6-3 to TRBJ2-7; D is uncertain. The V end was cut by 3 bases, the J end by 3 bases, with 18 bases between. This CDR3 contains 16 residues. Germline V gene lookup returns CDR1 MNHEY and CDR2 SVGEGT. For the CDR3, the DNA is TGTGCCAGCAGTTATAGAGCACCGCAGCCTTTCTACGAGCAGTACTTC. Translated: CASSYRAPQPFYEQYF.

The gene calls are TRBV12-3 or TRBV12-4 and TRBJ1-6, with D perhaps matching TRBD1 (6 bases). Trimming pared 6 bases from V and 10 bases from J, leaving 16 bases between. The CDR3 totals 14 residues. CDR3 coding DNA: TGTGCCAGCAGGCCTACAGGGATAGAGTCACCCCTCCACTTT. It yields the protein CASRPTGIESPLHF.

The table lists this clonotype with a few counts. V gene TRBV29-1 combines with J gene TRBJ1-2; no definite D call. Germline V gene lookup returns CDR1 SQVTM and CDR2 ANQGSEA. CDR3 length: 12 amino acids. V gave up 5 bases and J gave up 0 bases, with 7 bases separating them. The CDR3, as DNA: TGCAGCGTTTTTGTTACTAACTATGGCTACACCTTC. It is translated as CSVFVTNYGYTF.

This clonotype was recorded a few times. This sequence joins TRBV7-3 and TRBJ1-5, with D possibly TRBD1 on 5 matching bases. The CDR3 contains 15 residues. Germline V gene lookup returns CDR1 SGHTA and CDR2 FQGTGA. V was cut by 3 bases and J by 2 bases, with 11 bases left in between. CDR3 DNA: TGTGCCAGCAGCTTCTGTCAGGGTCGCAATCAGCCCCAGCATTTT. It codes for CASSFCQGRNQPQHF. Supplemented by reference TRBV7-3 and TRBJ1-5, the full variable domain reads GAGVSQTPSNKVTEKGKYVELRCDPISGHTALYWYRQSLGQGPEFLIYFQGTGAADDSGLPNDRFFAVRPEGSVSTLKIQRTERGDSAVYLCASSFCQGRNQPQHFGDGTRLSIL.

The J gene is TRBJ1-5, the V gene TRBV18; 7 bases line up with TRBD1. This CDR3 region has 16 residues. V was pared by 6 bases and J by 4 bases, with 12 bases of the junction left unmatched. CDR1 is KGHSH and CDR2 is LQKENI in the germline V gene. CDR3 DNA: TGTGCCAGCTCCTTTAGAGGGGGCGTGGATAATCAGCCCCAGCATTTT. Residues: CASSFRGGVDNQPQHF.

The V gene is TRBV12-3 or TRBV12-4, the J gene TRBJ2-5; TRBD2 might be the D (5 bases). The CDR3 sequence is 14 residues long. The V end lost 1 base, the J end lost 5 bases, and 11 bases lay between the germline ends. DNA for the CDR3: TGTGCCAGCAGTTTAGGTCGTCCGGGGGAGACCCAGTACTTC. This translates into CASSLGRPGETQYF.

In this sample, this clonotype turned up once. The chain has TRBV2 and TRBJ2-3, with 15 bases identical to TRBD2. The J segment lost 2 bases and the V segment lost 7 bases, leaving 4 bases of the junction unmatched. There are 16 residues in the CDR3. Germline CDR1 and CDR2: SNHLY and FYNNEI. CDR3 residues: CASMGLAGGATDTQYF. CDR3 nucleotides: TGTGCCAGCATGGGACTAGCGGGAGGTGCCACAGATACGCAGTATTTT.

This clonotype was counted a few times. The chain is built from TRBV19 and TRBJ2-3, with D tentatively TRBD2 (6 bases). The CDR3 runs to 14 residues. V lost 3 bases and J 5 bases, leaving 12 bases between the germline ends. Germline V CDR1 and CDR2: LNHDA, SQIVND (reference sequence). As DNA, the CDR3 is TGTGCCAGTAGTATCCGGGACTTAAGAGATACGCAGTATTTT. Translating gives CASSIRDLRDTQYF.

The J gene is TRBJ1-1, the V gene TRBV20-1, with 7 bases that match TRBD1. This CDR3 comprises 14 residues. V lost 3 bases and J lost 2; bases outside the gene matches: 6. Germline V lookup: CDR1 DFQATT, CDR2 SNEGSKA (reference sequence). The CDR3 sequence: CSASETGRNTEAFF. The DNA for the CDR3 is TGCAGTGCTAGTGAGACAGGGAGAAACACTGAAGCTTTCTTT.

This clonotype was seen more than once but under ten times. The CDR3, as DNA: TGTGCCAGCAGCTCCGGACAGTACGAGACCCAGTACTTC. It is translated as CASSSGQYETQYF. The chain has TRBV7-9 and TRBJ2-5; weak D call: TRBD1 (6 bases). Trimming removed 4 bases from V and 5 bases from J, with 11 bases in between. Germline lookup yields CDR1 SEHNR and CDR2 FQNEAQ (reference sequence). This CDR3 is built from 13 residues.

The gene calls are TRBV4-2 and TRBJ1-2; 12 nucleotides match TRBD1. Unmatched junction bases numbered 13, after V lost 3 bases and J lost 5 bases. Per germline, CDR1 LGHNA and CDR2 YNFKEQ. CDR3 length: 18 residues. The CDR3 is CASSHGRDRGLTPYGYTF. Here the CDR3 DNA reads TGTGCCAGCAGCCACGGCCGGGACAGGGGGCTTACTCCGTATGGCTACACCTTC.

The chain is built from TRBV25-1 and TRBJ1-5; D not certain. Germline-derived CDR1 and CDR2 are MGHDK and SYGVNS. Trimming removed 3 bases at V and 3 bases at J, with 6 bases between. The CDR3 consists of 13 residues. The DNA for the CDR3 is TGTGCCAGCAGTGATGGAGCCAATCAGCCCCAGCATTTT. Its translation: CASSDGANQPQHF.

The chain joins TRBV3-1 to TRBJ1-1; 9 bases map to TRBD1. The V gene end was trimmed by 1 base and the J gene end by 2 bases; junction bases not matched to a gene: 5. CDR1 is LGHDT, CDR2 YNNKEL, per germline (reference sequence). The CDR3 is made up of 16 amino acids. The CDR3 sequence is CASSQVPGQGNTEAFF. CDR3 DNA: TGTGCCAGCAGCCAAGTACCGGGACAGGGTAACACTGAAGCTTTCTTT.

This rearrangement joins TRBV12-3 or TRBV12-4 to TRBJ2-7, with 7 bases identical to TRBD1. The CDR3 totals 14 residues. V was pared by 3 bases and J by 0 bases, with 2 bases of the junction left unmatched. The CDR3 protein is CASSFDRDSYEQYF. The CDR3 bases are TGTGCCAGCAGTTTTGACAGGGACTCCTACGAGCAGTACTTC.

For this clonotype: One end of the junction varies from germline; a read error may be responsible. The chain employs TRBV20-1 and TRBJ2-1; D is ambiguous. The CDR3 is 16 amino acids. Germline V CDR1 and CDR2: DFQATT, SNEGSKA (reference sequence). The CDR3 is CSAGEAFQSLGNEQFF. Here the CDR3 DNA reads TGCAGTGCTGGAGAAGCCTTCCAATCACTCGGCAATGAGCAGTTCTTC.

This clonotype was detected only a few times. The gene calls are TRBV6-1 and TRBJ1-1; D gene uncertain. Germline lookup yields CDR1 MNHNS and CDR2 SASEGT. The CDR3 runs to 15 residues. The V gene lost 0 bases and the J gene lost 5 bases, with 13 bases spanning the gap. This CDR3 reads CASSEALRGGTEAFF. Written as DNA, the CDR3 is TGTGCCAGCAGTGAAGCTCTGCGGGGTGGTACTGAAGCTTTCTTT.

This clonotype was detected only a few times. V gene TRBV15 combines with J gene TRBJ1-2, with TRBD1 matching 7 bases. With V trimmed by 1 base and J by 8 bases, 7 bases remained unmatched. There are 14 residues in the CDR3. CDR1 and CDR2 (germline): LNHNV, YYDKDF (reference sequence). The CDR3 loop is CATSRGQGVRGYTF. CDR3 DNA: TGTGCCACCAGCAGAGGTCAGGGGGTGAGGGGCTACACCTTC.

This clonotype has just a few counts. This chain uses TRBV28 with TRBJ2-1, with 9 bases matching TRBD1. Looked up from germline, CDR1 is MDHEN and CDR2 is SYDVKM. The CDR3 spans 16 residues. Unmatched junction bases numbered 12, after V lost 5 bases and J lost 7 bases. The CDR3 sequence: CASSTRDRDFGNEQFF. The CDR3 DNA reads TGTGCCAGCAGTACACGGGACAGGGACTTCGGGAATGAGCAGTTCTTC.

The chain links TRBV27 to TRBJ2-1, with TRBD2 matching 10 bases. V gave up 5 bases and J gave up 3 bases; unmatched junction bases: 7. The CDR3 spans 16 residues. Germline lookup yields CDR1 MNHEY and CDR2 SMNVEV (reference sequence). The CDR3 bases are TGTGCCAGCAGTCATTGGACTAGCGGAAGCTACAATGAGCAGTTCTTC. Translation gives CASSHWTSGSYNEQFF.

The chain recombines TRBV30 with TRBJ2-3; D gene unclear. The CDR3 spans 13 residues. V was clipped by 2 bases and J by 9 bases, with 15 bases between them. Looked up from germline, CDR1 is GTSNPN and CDR2 is SVGIG (reference sequence). This CDR3 is CAWSQGGIDTQYF. In nucleotides, the CDR3 is TGTGCCTGGAGTCAAGGTGGGATCGACACGCAGTATTTT.

The chain carries TRBV12-3 or TRBV12-4 and TRBJ2-1; D ambiguous. The CDR3 spans 11 residues. Trimming stripped 6 bases from V and 5 bases from J, with 5 bases between. This chain's CDR3 is CASSRNNEQFF. In DNA, the CDR3 is TGTGCCAGCAGCCGAAACAATGAGCAGTTCTTC.

The rearrangement uses TRBV19 and TRBJ2-6; 7 nucleotides align to TRBD2. J lost 0 bases, V lost 3 bases, and 8 bases had no gene match. The CDR3 spans 18 residues. Germline V gene lookup returns CDR1 LNHDA and CDR2 SQIVND (reference sequence). CDR3 residues: CASSMWGGGRSGANVLTF. In DNA, the CDR3 is TGTGCCAGTAGTATGTGGGGGGGAGGACGCTCTGGGGCCAACGTCCTGACTTTC.

V is TRBV18 and J is TRBJ1-1; a possible D gene is TRBD1 (6 bases). V shed 3 bases and J shed 1 base, with 9 bases lying between them. This CDR3 region has 14 residues. Germline CDR1 is KGHSH and CDR2 is LQKENI. In nucleotides, the CDR3 is TGTGCCAGCTCACCTACGGGGGCGAACACTGAAGCTTTCTTT. It encodes CASSPTGANTEAFF.

Written as DNA, the CDR3 is TGCGCCAGCAGCTGGACTAGCGGGAGGGCCGGGTACAATGAGCAGTTCTTC. It yields the protein CASSWTSGRAGYNEQFF. This rearrangement joins TRBV5-1 to TRBJ2-1, with 15 bases fitting TRBD2. The CDR3 runs to 17 residues. V lost 3 bases, J lost 4 bases, and 5 bases stayed unmatched. Looked up from germline, CDR1 is SGHRS and CDR2 is YFSETQ.